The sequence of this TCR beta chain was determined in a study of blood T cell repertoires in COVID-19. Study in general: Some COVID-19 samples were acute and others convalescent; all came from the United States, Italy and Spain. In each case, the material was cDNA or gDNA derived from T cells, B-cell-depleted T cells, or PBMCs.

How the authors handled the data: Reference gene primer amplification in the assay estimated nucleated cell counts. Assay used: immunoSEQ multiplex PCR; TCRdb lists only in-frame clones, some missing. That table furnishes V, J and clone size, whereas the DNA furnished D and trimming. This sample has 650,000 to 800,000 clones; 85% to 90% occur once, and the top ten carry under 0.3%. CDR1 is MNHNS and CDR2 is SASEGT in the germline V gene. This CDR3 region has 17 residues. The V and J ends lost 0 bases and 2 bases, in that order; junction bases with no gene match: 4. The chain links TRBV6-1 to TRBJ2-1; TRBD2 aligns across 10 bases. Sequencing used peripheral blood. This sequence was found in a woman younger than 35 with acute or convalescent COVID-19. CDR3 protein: CASSEATSGVPYNEQFF. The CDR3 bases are TGTGCCAGCAGTGAAGCAACTAGCGGGGTTCCCTACAATGAGCAGTTCTTC.